This T cell receptor (beta chain) was identified during a study of blood T cell repertoires in COVID-19. In the study overall: The origin of the acute and convalescent COVID-19 samples was the United States, Italy and Spain.

In the authors' methods: Reference gene primer amplification gave estimated nucleated cell counts. Some clones are missing from TCRdb's copy, which holds only in-frame ones; the method was immunoSEQ multiplex PCR. For V, J and clone size, that table is used; D and trimming come from the DNA. The table lists 250,000 to 300,000 clones, around 85% of them singletons, with roughly 12% in the top ten. Germline CDR1 MNHNS, CDR2 SASEGT. The V segment lost 1 base and the J segment 8 bases; nucleotides outside the gene matches: 8. This CDR3 contains 15 residues. This sequence joins TRBV6-1 and TRBJ2-1, with 7 positions matching TRBD1. The TCR was taken from a woman between 25 and 40 years old with COVID-19, enrolled during active disease. The sequencing sample was made of peripheral blood. DNA of the CDR3: TGTGCCAGCAGTGAAGATCGACAGGGTGGTCATGAGCAGTTCTTC. Translated: CASSEDRQGGHEQFF.